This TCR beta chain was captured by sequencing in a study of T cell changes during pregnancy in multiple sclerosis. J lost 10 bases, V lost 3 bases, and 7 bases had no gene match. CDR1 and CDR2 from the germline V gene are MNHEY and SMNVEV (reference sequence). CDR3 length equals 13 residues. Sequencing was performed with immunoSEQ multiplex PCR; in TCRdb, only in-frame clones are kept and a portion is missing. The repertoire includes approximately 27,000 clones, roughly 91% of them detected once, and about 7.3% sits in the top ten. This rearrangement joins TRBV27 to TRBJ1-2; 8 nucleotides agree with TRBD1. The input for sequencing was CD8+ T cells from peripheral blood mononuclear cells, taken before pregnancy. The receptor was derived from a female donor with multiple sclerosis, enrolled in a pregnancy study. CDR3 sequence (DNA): TGTGCCAGCAGTTTTTCAGGGGGCCTCGACTACACCTTC. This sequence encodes CASSFSGGLDYTF.